These 4 T cell receptor beta chains came from one sample sequenced in a study of shared clonotypes between healthy human individuals. Assay used: immunoSEQ multiplex PCR; TCRdb lists only in-frame clones, some missing. The data show some 2,100,000 clones, roughly 95% seen once. The sequencing sample was made of naive CD4+ T cells sorted from blood. As to subset: CD45RA+ positively selected. Receptors originate from a man aged 18 to 29 in good health.

The chain employs TRBV30 and TRBJ1-3, with D perhaps TRBD1 (5 bases). With 0 bases removed from V and 0 bases from J, the gap between germline ends came to 9 bases. CDR1 and CDR2 (germline): GTSNPN, SVGIG (reference sequence). CDR3 length equals 15 residues. This CDR3 is CAWSVTRASGNTIYF. As DNA, the CDR3 is TGTGCCTGGAGTGTAACCAGGGCCTCTGGAAACACCATATATTTT.

This sequence joins TRBV5-1 and TRBJ2-4; D call uncertain. Per germline, CDR1 SGHRS and CDR2 YFSETQ. The CDR3 runs 13 residues. V lost 4 bases to trimming and J lost 8 bases, with 13 bases between them. CDR3 loop: CASSAGPPYIQYF. CDR3 coding DNA: TGCGCCAGCAGCGCCGGACCGCCGTACATTCAGTACTTC.

The chain is built from TRBV5-1 and TRBJ2-5; 8 bases are shared with TRBD1. Per germline, CDR1 SGHRS and CDR2 YFSETQ. CDR3 size: 21 residues. With V trimmed by 1 base and J by 2 bases, 22 bases remained unmatched. The CDR3 coding sequence is TGCGCCAGCAGCTTGTACTCCTTAGGGACAGGATCCCCGTCCCTACAAGAGACCCAGTACTTC. The encoded protein is CASSLYSLGTGSPSLQETQYF.

Here the CDR3 DNA reads TGTGCCAGCACCTCCCCCGGGACTAGCGGGGCCAATGAGCAGTTCTTC. This codes for CASTSPGTSGANEQFF. This chain joins TRBV2 and TRBJ2-1; 13 nucleotides align to TRBD2. Per the germline V gene, CDR1 is SNHLY and CDR2 is FYNNEI. V trimming: 7 bases; J trimming: 6 bases; junction bases outside the gene matches: 9. The CDR3 runs to 16 residues.